The source of this T cell receptor (beta chain) is a study of human T cells and chemical hapten exposure. Study-level information: The scalp of each patient received a weekly diphenylcyclopropenone dose for the full approximately 24-week study. Per-sample TCR yields varied mainly from small pooled library volume differences.

CDR3 length: 15 residues. The V gene's germline CDR1 is SEHNR and CDR2 FQNEAQ (reference sequence). V was shortened by 5 bases and J by 1 base, with 13 bases between the two germline ends. As the library was built, unique molecular identifiers were attached to individual cDNA molecules. Via MiXCR, TCRdb re-called the RACE reads, giving one row per CDR3 protein. The profile shows about 54,000 distinct CDR3 sequences, about a tenth of them singletons. Time point: patch test 2, 6 weeks after DPC sensitization. The treatment here: therapeutic diphenylcyclopropenone sensitization with weekly scalp DPC. This TCR came from a woman in her 50s with alopecia areata. Some clones in this sample may be carry-over from other donors' samples. The sample consisted of whole blood, taken in connection with sensitization to the hapten diphenylcyclopropenone (DPC). This sequence joins TRBV7-9 and TRBJ2-3, with D perhaps matching TRBD1 or TRBD2 (5 bases each). The CDR3 here is CASSLSLGGTDTQYF. CDR3 nucleotide sequence: TGTGCCAGCAGCCTCAGCCTGGGGGGCACAGATACGCAGTATTTT.